This T cell receptor beta chain was sequenced during a study of blood T cell repertoires in COVID-19. The table came from immunoSEQ multiplex PCR; TCRdb's copy has only in-frame clones and leaves some out. The sample has 110,000 or so clones, 86% seen once. The source material was peripheral blood. The receptor was derived from a man aged 70-80 years who had recovered from COVID-19.

The CDR3 reads CASSLWTGSYEQYF. Here the CDR3 DNA reads TGTGCCAGCAGCTTATGGACAGGGTCCTACGAGCAGTACTTC. The chain employs TRBV5-5 and TRBJ2-7; 8 positions match TRBD1. CDR1 is SGHKS, CDR2 YYEKEE, per germline (reference sequence). This CDR3 spans 14 amino acids. The V gene end was trimmed by 2 bases and the J gene end by 1 base; junction bases not matched to a gene: 2.